The clone carrying this T cell receptor (beta chain) was counted at least ten times. Diagnosis relied on clinical symptoms, serum thyroxine and TRAb, thyroid ultrasound and orbital computed tomography. The authors obtained PBMCs from over 8.5 ml of fresh peripheral blood. The data belong to a study of T cells in Graves' hyperthyroidism and ophthalmopathy. The TCR beta CDR3 regions underwent amplification using RNA transcripts as the source. Researchers ran a first-round RT-PCR on the TCR CDR3 using the HTBI primer set. MiXCR was run by TCRdb on the multiplex PCR reads, yielding one entry per CDR3 protein. The sample lists about 740,000 distinct CDR3 sequences, about 14% seen once, with more than 8.5% in the top ten. Germline CDR1 is LNHDA and CDR2 is SQIVND (reference sequence). The CDR3 sequence is 15 residues long. The J segment lost 2 bases and the V segment lost 5 bases, leaving 8 bases of the junction unmatched.

This sequence joins TRBV19 and TRBJ1-2; 7 bases align to TRBD1. The TCR originated in a woman aged 18-29 years with Graves' hyperthyroidism. Material for sequencing was blood. The CDR3 region has the DNA TGTGCCAGTAGTCCCCGGACAGGAAACAACTATGGCTACACCTTC. This translates into CASSPRTGNNYGYTF.